Below are 5 T cell receptor beta chains sequenced from a single sample in a study of T-cell memory formation after mild COVID-19. MiXCR was run by TCRdb on the 5' RACE reads, yielding one entry per CDR3 protein. The sample includes 290,000 or so distinct CDR3 sequences, around 19% seen only once; the top ten take around 21%. Sequenced input: PBMCs or a T cell subset sorted from them (not recorded which). These receptor sequences come from a man younger than 35 who had mild COVID-19 (a few samples of this study predate the infection). Cell type and time point are not known.

The rearrangement links TRBV5-1 to TRBJ2-1, with 8 bases identical to TRBD2. The CDR3 length is 15 residues. Germline CDR1 and CDR2: SGHRS and YFSETQ. The V segment lost 0 bases and the J segment 8 bases; nucleotides outside the gene matches: 7. The CDR3 reads CASSLVSRGVHEQFF. In nucleotides, the CDR3 is TGCGCCAGCAGCTTGGTTTCGCGGGGGGTCCATGAGCAGTTCTTC.

This clonotype was counted a few times. The chain is built from TRBV5-1 and TRBJ2-7; 8 bases are shared with TRBD1. CDR3 length: 15 amino acids. Germline V gene data show CDR1 as SGHRS and CDR2 as YFSETQ. Trimming removed 3 bases from V and 4 bases from J; junction bases left unmatched: 9. CDR3 sequence: CASSWRPGQEYEQYF. Here the CDR3 DNA reads TGCGCCAGCAGCTGGAGGCCGGGACAGGAGTACGAGCAGTACTTC.

V gene TRBV5-1 combines with J gene TRBJ2-3; 11 bases map to TRBD2. CDR3 length equals 16 residues. The ends lost 3 bases at V and 2 bases at J; junction bases unmatched: 5. In germline, CDR1 is SGHRS, CDR2 YFSETQ. The CDR3: CASSWGTSGNTDTQYF. CDR3 DNA sequence: TGCGCCAGCAGCTGGGGGACTAGCGGCAACACAGATACGCAGTATTTT.

This chain connects TRBV20-1 to TRBJ2-3; D is unresolved. The V end was cut by 1 base, the J end by 2 bases, with 10 bases between. CDR3 size: 14 residues. Germline CDR1 DFQATT, CDR2 SNEGSKA (reference sequence). The CDR3, as DNA: TGCAGTGCTAGAGGGGATTGGCACACAGATACGCAGTATTTT. Protein: CSARGDWHTDTQYF.

The rearrangement joins TRBV18 to TRBJ2-5; D uncertain. The V end was cut by 5 bases, the J end by 0 bases, with 16 bases between. This CDR3 has 16 amino acids. Germline CDR1 and CDR2: KGHSH and LQKENI. CDR3: CASSKDGNAYQETQYF. For the CDR3, the DNA is TGTGCCAGCTCAAAGGACGGCAATGCGTACCAAGAGACCCAGTACTTC.